This T cell receptor beta chain is from a study of blood T cell repertoires in COVID-19. Using immunoSEQ multiplex PCR, the repertoire was profiled, and TCRdb retains in-frame clones only, with some absent. The table includes under 110,000 clones, about 89% detected once. Germline assignment: CDR1 SGHRS and CDR2 YFSETQ. J lost 8 bases, V lost 3 bases, and 19 bases had no gene match. This CDR3 spans 18 amino acids. The sample comprised peripheral blood. This TCR was recovered from a young woman with acute or convalescent COVID-19. The rearrangement uses TRBV5-1 and TRBJ2-4, with 8 bases fitting TRBD1. The CDR3 sequence is CASSSGGFYGIEGHIQYF. The CDR3 nucleotides are TGCGCCAGCAGCTCAGGGGGCTTTTACGGTATAGAAGGTCACATTCAGTACTTC.